These 28 T cell receptor beta chains came from one sample sequenced in a study of shared clonotypes between healthy human individuals. Generated by immunoSEQ multiplex PCR, the TCRdb table keeps only in-frame clones and is missing some. This sample has more than 450,000 clones, with around 74% found just once. The sequencing sample was made of PBMCs. These receptors all come from a woman aged 40 to 49 in good health. Some clones in this sample may be carry-over from other donors' samples.

The chain employs TRBV2 and TRBJ2-7; the D call may be TRBD1 or TRBD2 (5 bases each). The V end lost 4 bases, the J end lost 0 bases, and 10 bases lay between the germline ends. The length of the CDR3 is 14 residues. Germline V gene data show CDR1 as SNHLY and CDR2 as FYNNEI. CDR3 loop: CASSGDRYSYEQYF. CDR3 in DNA: TGTGCCAGCAGTGGGGACCGGTACTCCTACGAGCAGTACTTC.

V usage is TRBV27 and J usage is TRBJ1-3; 8 bases line up with TRBD1. CDR3 length equals 15 residues. The V and J ends lost 5 bases and 0 bases, in that order; junction bases with no gene match: 3. Germline V CDR1 and CDR2: MNHEY, SMNVEV (reference sequence). The DNA of the CDR3 is TGTGCCAGCAGTCCTACAGGGGGCTCTGGAAACACCATATATTTT. Its protein product is CASSPTGGSGNTIYF.

CDR3 nucleotide sequence: TGTGCCAGCCTTCAGGGAGGGAATCAGCCCCAGCATTTT. Translation: CASLQGGNQPQHF. J is TRBJ1-5 and V is TRBV2; D is perhaps TRBD1 (5 bases). The CDR3 runs to 13 residues. Germline lookup yields CDR1 SNHLY and CDR2 FYNNEI. The germline V and J ends were trimmed by 8 bases and 4 bases, with 12 bases remaining between them. The full variable domain, with the rest looked up from reference TRBV2 and TRBJ1-5, is EPEVTQTPSHQVTQMGQEVILRCVPISNHLYFYWYRQILGQKVEFLVSFYNNEISEKSEIFDDQFSVERPDGSNFTLKIRSTKLEDSAMYFCASLQGGNQPQHFGDGTRLSIL.

The chain employs TRBV28 and TRBJ1-3; 9 bases agree with TRBD1. This CDR3 region has 15 residues. Germline loops: CDR1 MDHEN, CDR2 SYDVKM. V trimming: 6 bases; J trimming: 2 bases; junction bases outside the gene matches: 5. CDR3 sequence: CASRPTGGAGNTIYF. The DNA of the CDR3 is TGTGCCAGCAGACCTACAGGGGGCGCTGGAAACACCATATATTTT.

This chain links TRBV30 with TRBJ2-5, with D unresolved. The CDR3 is 12 residues long. CDR1 and CDR2 (germline): GTSNPN, SVGIG (reference sequence). V was cut by 4 bases and J by 2 bases, with 8 bases left in between. The CDR3 DNA follows: TGTGCCTGGAAACAGAATCAAGAGACCCAGTACTTC. Translation: CAWKQNQETQYF.

The J gene is TRBJ1-1, the V gene TRBV5-4, with 7 nucleotides matching TRBD1. CDR1 is SGHNT, CDR2 YYREEE, per germline (reference sequence). Germline trimming cut 4 bases from V and 2 bases from J; bases unmatched to any gene: 11. This CDR3 comprises 16 residues. CDR3 in DNA: TGTGCCAGCAGCCGTACGATCACAGGGGTTAACACTGAAGCTTTCTTT. Protein sequence: CASSRTITGVNTEAFF.

The table lists this clone with many counts. J is TRBJ2-5 and V is TRBV7-2, with TRBD1 matching 8 bases. Germline V gene sequence: CDR1 SGHTA, CDR2 FQGNSA. J was trimmed by 5 bases and V by 5 bases; bases with no gene match: 7. The CDR3 is made up of 14 amino acids. The CDR3 coding sequence is TGTGCCAGCAGCGTCAGACAGGGGAGCGAGACCCAGTACTTC. Translation: CASSVRQGSETQYF.

CDR3 in amino acids: CASSRNPSGRVTDTQYF. The CDR3 nucleotides read TGCGCCAGCAGCAGAAACCCTAGCGGGAGGGTGACAGATACGCAGTATTTT. This chain joins TRBV5-1 and TRBJ2-3, with 12 bases that match TRBD2. The CDR3 length is 17 residues. Trimming took 4 bases from V and 3 from J; bases not matched to a gene: 9. In germline, CDR1 is SGHRS, CDR2 YFSETQ.

Here the CDR3 DNA reads TGTGCCAGCAGCTCAGGGGCAGGGACCTCTGGAAACACCATATATTTT. This encodes CASSSGAGTSGNTIYF. V usage is TRBV11-1 and J usage is TRBJ1-3, with TRBD1 as a possible D gene (6 bases). Trimming pared 4 bases from V and 0 bases from J, leaving 13 bases between. Germline values: CDR1 SGHAT, CDR2 FQDESV (reference sequence). The CDR3 spans 16 residues.

The chain combines TRBV6-1 with TRBJ2-6; the D gene is possibly TRBD1 (6 bases). V was clipped by 5 bases and J by 0 bases, with 8 bases between them. This CDR3 spans 15 amino acids. Germline V CDR1 and CDR2: MNHNS, SASEGT. Here the CDR3 DNA reads TGTGCCAGCAGTACAGGGAGCTCTGGGGCCAACGTCCTGACTTTC. Translated: CASSTGSSGANVLTF.

This clone was observed once. This chain uses TRBV5-1 with TRBJ1-4; 7 positions match TRBD1. This CDR3 has 14 amino acids. The V segment lost 2 bases and the J segment 3 bases; nucleotides outside the gene matches: 1. Germline V lookup: CDR1 SGHRS, CDR2 YFSETQ. CDR3 sequence (DNA): TGCGCCAGCAGCTTAACAGGGGCTAATGAAAAACTGTTTTTT. Translating gives CASSLTGANEKLFF.

The chain employs TRBV27 and TRBJ2-7; D not certain. V gave up 5 bases and J gave up 2 bases, with 10 bases separating them. In germline, CDR1 is MNHEY, CDR2 SMNVEV (reference sequence). The CDR3 spans 13 residues. The CDR3 is CASSTSPPYEQYF. The CDR3 DNA reads TGTGCCAGCAGTACCAGTCCGCCCTACGAGCAGTACTTC.

Points on this clone: Other DNA sequences in the same sample also yield this CDR3. V usage is TRBV5-1 and J usage is TRBJ1-5; D gene ambiguous. Germline-derived CDR1 and CDR2 are SGHRS and YFSETQ. The CDR3 has 13 amino acids. Deletions cut 0 bases from V and 7 bases from J, with 8 bases between. The CDR3 loop reads CASSLGVGQPQHF. The DNA of the CDR3 is TGCGCCAGCAGCTTGGGGGTAGGGCAGCCCCAGCATTTT.

The rearrangement links TRBV5-1 to TRBJ2-2, with D uncertain. The CDR3 spans 16 residues. Germline values: CDR1 SGHRS, CDR2 YFSETQ. Trimming took 0 bases from V and 8 from J, leaving 17 bases between them. Here the CDR3 DNA reads TGCGCCAGCAGCTTGGAAAGGTCGCTTGTAATGGGGGAGCTGTTTTTT. Translated, it gives CASSLERSLVMGELFF.

The chain couples TRBV28 to TRBJ2-7, with TRBD2 as a possible D gene (5 bases). Trimming took off 2 bases at V and 7 bases at J, with 9 bases between the two ends. The CDR3 spans 12 residues. CDR1 MDHEN and CDR2 SYDVKM come from the germline V gene. The chain's CDR3 is CASSLLRGEQYF. The CDR3, as DNA: TGTGCCAGCAGTTTACTCCGGGGTGAGCAGTACTTC.

In its sample, this clone was seen many times. A read error may produce the germline difference seen at one junction end. The J gene is TRBJ1-4, the V gene TRBV2; 7 bases are a match to TRBD1. The CDR3 has 12 residues. CDR1 and CDR2 (germline): SNHLY, FYNNEI. CDR3 amino acids: CASSQRGTAKLF. DNA for the CDR3: TGTGCCAGCAGCCAGAGAGGGACAGCTAAGCTTTTT. Variable domain in full (rest from reference TRBV2 and TRBJ1-4): EPEVTQTPSHQVTQMGQEVILRCVPISNHLYFYWYRQILGQKVEFLVSFYNNEISEKSEIFDDQFSVERPDGSNFTLKIRSTKLEDSAMYFCASSQRGTAKLFGSGTQLSVL.

This clone was recorded only once. The chain has TRBV11-3 and TRBJ2-3; 7 nucleotides line up with TRBD1. CDR1 and CDR2 (germline): SGHNT, YENEEA. The length of the CDR3 is 16 residues. J lost 2 bases, V lost 5 bases, and 10 bases had no gene match. For the CDR3, the DNA is TGTGCCAGCAGCCCTACCTTTGGGACAGACACAGATACGCAGTATTTT. Its protein is CASSPTFGTDTDTQYF.

The chain couples TRBV5-1 to TRBJ2-6; D possibly corresponds to TRBD2 (6 bases). The length of the CDR3 is 15 residues. Germline loops: CDR1 SGHRS, CDR2 YFSETQ. V lost 6 bases, J lost 2 bases, and 12 bases lay in between. CDR3 residues: CASTAGGTGANVLTF. The CDR3 bases are TGCGCCAGCACTGCCGGAGGGACTGGGGCCAACGTCCTGACTTTC.

The chain joins TRBV19 to TRBJ2-3; no reliable D call. Trimming took off 1 base at V and 0 bases at J, with 11 bases between the two ends. Germline values: CDR1 LNHDA, CDR2 SQIVND (reference sequence). The CDR3 length is 16 residues. The CDR3: CASSIGWQPSTDTQYF. CDR3 sequence (DNA): TGTGCCAGTAGTATAGGATGGCAGCCCAGCACAGATACGCAGTATTTT.

This clone was found once. The J gene is TRBJ2-2, the V gene TRBV27; TRBD2 matches at 14 bases. Germline V gene sequence: CDR1 MNHEY, CDR2 SMNVEV (reference sequence). The CDR3 spans 17 residues. The trim removed 4 bases at V and 2 bases at J, leaving 3 bases unmatched. CDR3: CASSWGLAGANTGELFF. The CDR3 DNA reads TGTGCCAGCAGTTGGGGACTAGCGGGAGCCAACACCGGGGAGCTGTTTTTT.

The chain is built from TRBV9 and TRBJ2-2; 9 nucleotides match TRBD2. The CDR3 spans 16 residues. Germline assignment: CDR1 SGDLS and CDR2 YYNGEE. The trim removed 2 bases at V and 2 bases at J, leaving 4 bases unmatched. CDR3 protein: CASSVWTSANTGELFF. CDR3 coding DNA: TGTGCCAGCAGCGTTTGGACTAGCGCCAACACCGGGGAGCTGTTTTTT. Full variable domain (missing parts from reference TRBV9 and TRBJ2-2): DSGVTQTPKHLITATGQRVTLRCSPRSGDLSVYWYQQSLDQGLQFLIQYYNGEERAKGNILERFSAQQFPDLHSELNLSSLELGDSALYFCASSVWTSANTGELFFGEGSRLTVL.

The chain is built from TRBV7-8 and TRBJ2-4; tentatively, D is TRBD1 (6 bases). Germline CDR1 is SGHVS and CDR2 is FQNEAQ. The CDR3 is 15 residues long. V was cut by 5 bases and J by 4 bases, with 15 bases left in between. For the CDR3, the DNA is TGTGCCAGCAGCCCGCGTCGCGGACAGAAAAACATTCAGTACTTC. Its protein is CASSPRRGQKNIQYF.

With regard to this clone: One end of the junction is discordant with germline, which a read error may explain. The CDR3, as DNA: TGTGCCAGCAGCAACAGACAGGGACAAGGGACCCAGTACTTC. This translates into CASSNRQGQGTQYF. This chain connects TRBV5-4 to TRBJ2-5, with 7 bases fitting TRBD1. Per the germline V gene, CDR1 is SGHNT and CDR2 is YYREEE (reference sequence). The CDR3 runs to 14 residues.

The chain links TRBV4-2 to TRBJ2-2; D is undetermined. Trimming removed 2 bases at V and 4 bases at J, with 11 bases between. This CDR3 comprises 15 residues. In germline, CDR1 is LGHNA, CDR2 YNFKEQ. This chain's CDR3 is CASSQISLRTGELFF. CDR3 DNA: TGTGCCAGCAGCCAAATTAGTTTGCGCACCGGGGAGCTGTTTTTT.

This clone was recorded once. The chain is built from TRBV18 and TRBJ2-1; TRBD2 matches at 9 bases. Germline CDR1 is KGHSH and CDR2 is LQKENI. The length of the CDR3 is 16 residues. J was trimmed by 0 bases and V by 6 bases; bases with no gene match: 6. The CDR3 sequence: CASSLTSGSSYNEQFF. The CDR3 DNA sequence: TGTGCCAGCTCCCTGACTAGCGGTAGCTCCTACAATGAGCAGTTCTTC.

CDR3 loop: CASDSGSYTGELFF. The CDR3 region has the DNA TGCGCCAGCGATAGCGGGAGTTATACCGGGGAGCTGTTTTTT. The chain recombines TRBV10-2 with TRBJ2-2, with 9 bases identical to TRBD2. The junction had 6 bases not matched to a gene; V was cut back by 8 bases and J by 5 bases. This CDR3 has 14 amino acids. Germline lookup yields CDR1 WSHSY and CDR2 SAAADI.

V is TRBV29-1 and J is TRBJ1-2, with 7 bases matching TRBD1. Germline V lookup: CDR1 SQVTM, CDR2 ANQGSEA. Trimming cost V 5 bases and J 4 bases; bases outside gene matches: 4. This CDR3 comprises 12 residues. The CDR3 is CSVTGTAYGYTF. In DNA, the CDR3 is TGCAGCGTTACCGGGACAGCCTATGGCTACACCTTC. Variable domain in full (rest from reference TRBV29-1 and TRBJ1-2): SAVISQKPSRDICQRGTSLTIQCQVDSQVTMMFWYRQQPGQSLTLIATANQGSEATYESGFVIDKFPISRPNLTFSTLTVSNMSPEDSSIYLCSVTGTAYGYTFGSGTRLTVV.

The rearrangement links TRBV7-2 to TRBJ1-2; D is unclear. Germline V lookup: CDR1 SGHTA, CDR2 FQGNSA. Deletions cut 4 bases from V and 1 base from J, with 7 bases between. The CDR3 sequence is 13 residues long. The CDR3 DNA reads as TGTGCCAGCAGCTACACAGTTAACTATGGCTACACCTTC. It codes for CASSYTVNYGYTF.